Described below is a single T cell receptor beta chain sequence and its context. This specimen comes from a study of shared clonotypes between healthy human individuals. Using immunoSEQ multiplex PCR, the repertoire was profiled, and TCRdb retains in-frame clones only, with some absent. The data show about 340,000 clones, less than 75% seen once. V was clipped by 3 bases and J by 1 base, with 9 bases between them. CDR3 length: 15 residues. CDR1 is SNHLY, CDR2 FYNNEI, per germline. The clonotype originates from a man aged 30 to 45 in good health. The sample comprised memory CD4+ T cells sorted from blood. Sample subset: CD45RA-negative fraction. This chain joins TRBV2 and TRBJ2-2, with a possible D match to TRBD1 (5 bases). CDR3 region: CASSEVGLNTGELFF. CDR3 nucleotides: TGTGCCAGCAGTGAGGTGGGGCTGAACACCGGGGAGCTGTTTTTT.